The 29 T cell receptor beta chains below all came from one sample that was sequenced in a study of long-term antiretroviral therapy in people with HIV. The assay, immunoSEQ v3.0, was run at survey level. The method was immunoSEQ multiplex PCR; TCRdb's version includes in-frame clones alone and lacks a portion of them. The sample has under 35,000 clones; 94% are singletons. Material: unsorted PBMCs, obtained just over 5 years after starting antiretroviral therapy. The receptors originated from a woman aged 45-59 years with HIV.

The genes are TRBV6-1 and TRBJ2-2, with TRBD1 identical over 7 bases. With 6 bases clipped from V and 3 bases from J, the junction kept 4 bases outside the gene matches. The CDR3 totals 14 residues. Germline V lookup: CDR1 MNHNS, CDR2 SASEGT. The DNA of the CDR3 is TGTGCCAGCAGAGACAGGGTCGACACCGGGGAGCTGTTTTTT. Its translation is CASRDRVDTGELFF.

This CDR3 reads CASSDSTGTGELFF. The CDR3 nucleotides read TGTGCCAGCAGTGACTCTACCGGCACCGGGGAGCTGTTTTTT. V and J are TRBV6-4 and TRBJ2-2; D is unresolved. Germline V gene data show CDR1 as MRHNA and CDR2 as SNTAGT. The CDR3 covers 14 residues. Between the trimmed V and J ends, which lost 0 bases and 4 bases, there was a span of 6 bases.

The chain couples TRBV29-1 to TRBJ2-7, with D perhaps TRBD2 (5 bases). Trimming cost V 3 bases and J 4 bases, with 10 bases left between them. The length of the CDR3 is 12 residues. CDR1 SQVTM and CDR2 ANQGSEA come from the germline V gene. The CDR3 DNA reads TGCAGCGTTGACGGGCCGGGATACGAGCAGTACTTC. This codes for CSVDGPGYEQYF.

V usage is TRBV9 and J usage is TRBJ2-7, with D perhaps matching TRBD1 (6 bases). This CDR3 has 14 residues. V was clipped by 4 bases and J by 2 bases, with 13 bases between them. Germline CDR1 SGDLS, CDR2 YYNGEE. The CDR3 loop is CASSPEGETYEQYF. CDR3 sequence (DNA): TGTGCCAGCAGCCCCGAGGGGGAAACCTACGAGCAGTACTTC.

This clone was seen more than once but under ten times. Additional DNA sequences in this sample encode the identical CDR3. J is TRBJ2-7 and V is TRBV7-6; 7 bases are a match to TRBD1. This CDR3 comprises 16 residues. With 1 base clipped from V and 2 bases from J, the junction kept 8 bases outside the gene matches. Germline V CDR1 and CDR2: SGHVS, FNYEAQ. In DNA form, the CDR3 reads TGTGCCAGCAGCTTAGAAAGACAGGGTGCGGCCTACGAGCAGTACTTC. This sequence encodes CASSLERQGAAYEQYF.

This chain joins TRBV4-2 and TRBJ2-1; the D gene could be TRBD1 or TRBD2 (5 bases each). CDR3 size: 15 residues. Germline V gene sequence: CDR1 LGHNA, CDR2 YNFKEQ. V lost 3 bases, J lost 4 bases, and 13 bases lay in between. The CDR3 nucleotides are TGTGCCAGCAGCCAGGACCGGGACCAATACAATGAGCAGTTCTTC. This gives the protein CASSQDRDQYNEQFF.

The chain combines TRBV4-1 with TRBJ1-2; D is unclear. Trimming cost V 0 bases and J 4 bases, with 12 bases left between them. The CDR3 is made up of 15 amino acids. The germline CDR1 and CDR2 sequences are MGHRA and YSYEKL. The CDR3 DNA reads TGCGCCAGCAGCCAAGATACGGGGAATTTCTATGGCTACACCTTC. It encodes CASSQDTGNFYGYTF.

The chain is built from TRBV19 and TRBJ2-3; D unclear. Germline V CDR1 and CDR2: LNHDA, SQIVND (reference sequence). The CDR3 runs to 12 residues. V lost 5 bases to trimming and J lost 1 base, with 4 bases between them. The CDR3 here is CASSPRTDTQYF. DNA of the CDR3: TGTGCCAGTAGTCCTCGCACAGATACGCAGTATTTT.

The rearrangement joins TRBV7-2 to TRBJ1-1; D is perhaps TRBD1 (5 bases). V gave up 1 base and J gave up 3 bases, with 9 bases separating them. The germline V gene encodes CDR1 SGHTA and CDR2 FQGNSA. This CDR3 contains 14 residues. The CDR3 loop is CASSLEGRDTEAFF. CDR3 in DNA: TGTGCCAGCAGCTTAGAAGGCAGGGACACTGAAGCTTTCTTT.

This clone was recorded only once. J is TRBJ1-2 and V is TRBV5-1; D might be TRBD1 (5 bases). CDR3 length equals 13 residues. Trimming left V 2 bases short and J 4 bases short, with 9 bases between. From germline, CDR1 is SGHRS and CDR2 YFSETQ. CDR3 in amino acids: CASSLSGPYGYTF. The CDR3 DNA reads TGCGCCAGCAGCTTATCAGGGCCCTATGGCTACACCTTC. Full variable domain (remainder filled in from reference TRBV5-1 and TRBJ1-2): KAGVTQTPRYLIKTRGQQVTLSCSPISGHRSVSWYQQTPGQGLQFLFEYFSETQRNKGNFPGRFSGRQFSNSRSEMNVSTLELGDSALYLCASSLSGPYGYTFGSGTRLTVV.

This rearrangement joins TRBV11-1 to TRBJ2-1, with D unresolved. This CDR3 spans 14 amino acids. From germline, CDR1 is SGHAT and CDR2 FQDESV (reference sequence). V dropped 7 bases and J dropped 1 base, with 11 bases sitting between them. In nucleotides, the CDR3 is TGTGCCAGCACCCTCGGGCAGTCCTACAATGAGCAGTTCTTC. Protein product: CASTLGQSYNEQFF.

This clone was seen just once. CDR3 sequence reads: CSPERGGCNQPQHF. The CDR3 DNA reads as TGCAGCCCCGAGAGGGGGGGCTGCAATCAGCCCCAGCATTTT. The chain couples TRBV29-1 to TRBJ1-5, with a possible D match to TRBD1 (6 bases). Germline assignment: CDR1 SQVTM and CDR2 ANQGSEA. Trimming removed 8 bases at V and 2 bases at J, with 16 bases between. This CDR3 has 14 residues.

This sequence joins TRBV29-1 and TRBJ2-5; D ambiguous. Germline V lookup: CDR1 SQVTM, CDR2 ANQGSEA. V lost 6 bases and J 2 bases, leaving 19 bases between the germline ends. The CDR3 is made up of 15 amino acids. This CDR3 is CSVGVGRPIQETQYF. In DNA form, the CDR3 reads TGCAGCGTCGGTGTCGGCAGGCCCATTCAAGAGACCCAGTACTTC.

This chain links TRBV10-3 with TRBJ1-6; the D gene is possibly TRBD1 (5 bases). V gave up 10 bases and J gave up 0 bases, with 16 bases separating them. Germline loops: CDR1 ENHRY, CDR2 SYGVKD. The CDR3 contains 16 residues. The CDR3 is CATLTDSSSYNSPLHF. The CDR3 DNA reads as TGTGCCACCTTGACAGATTCGAGCTCCTATAATTCACCCCTCCACTTT.

The CDR3, as DNA: TGTGCCAGCAGGGGGACAGGGGGCAACCGCGCTGAAGCTTTCTTT. This sequence encodes CASRGTGGNRAEAFF. This sequence joins TRBV6-1 and TRBJ1-1, with TRBD1 identical over 12 bases. This CDR3 is built from 15 residues. Per the germline V gene, CDR1 is MNHNS and CDR2 is SASEGT. V lost 6 bases, J lost 6 bases, and 8 bases stayed unmatched.

Written as DNA, the CDR3 is TGTGCCAGCAGCTCGGGACACACCAATTCACCCCTCCACTTT. Amino acids: CASSSGHTNSPLHF. The chain is built from TRBV11-3 and TRBJ1-6; D possibly corresponds to TRBD1 (6 bases). The CDR3 totals 14 residues. Germline CDR1 reads SGHNT; CDR2 reads YENEEA. V lost 4 bases and J 7 bases, leaving 11 bases between the germline ends. The whole variable domain, filled in from reference TRBV11-3 and TRBJ1-6, reads EAGVVQSPRYKIIEKKQPVAFWCNPISGHNTLYWYLQNLGQGPELLIRYENEEAVDDSQLPKDRFSAERLKGVDSTLKIQPAELGDSAVYLCASSSGHTNSPLHFGNGTRLTVT.

The chain combines TRBV5-8 with TRBJ1-6; the match to TRBD1 covers 8 bases. The CDR3 consists of 15 residues. V gave up 2 bases and J gave up 10 bases; unmatched junction bases: 8. CDR1 SGHTS and CDR2 YDEGEE come from the germline V gene. The CDR3 DNA follows: TGTGCCAGCAGCTTCCAGGGGGCTGGAGAGTCACCCCTCCACTTT. Amino acid sequence: CASSFQGAGESPLHF.

V usage is TRBV6-6 and J usage is TRBJ2-5, with D unclear. This CDR3 spans 12 amino acids. The ends were cut back, 7 bases at V and 5 bases at J, with 11 bases in the middle. Germline loops: CDR1 MNHNY, CDR2 SVGAGI (reference sequence). The CDR3: CASTIGYETQYF. The CDR3, as DNA: TGTGCCAGCACAATAGGGTACGAGACCCAGTACTTC.

The chain joins TRBV19 to TRBJ2-5; weak D call: TRBD2 (7 bases). CDR3 length: 16 amino acids. V shed 2 bases and J shed 5 bases, with 18 bases lying between them. Germline V gives CDR1 LNHDA, CDR2 SQIVND (reference sequence). CDR3 DNA sequence: TGTGCCAGTAGTATACTCCAGCCGGGGGGCAGGGAGACCCAGTACTTC. This gives the protein CASSILQPGGRETQYF. The full variable domain, completed using reference TRBV19 and TRBJ2-5, is DGGITQSPKYLFRKEGQNVTLSCEQNLNHDAMYWYRQDPGQGLRLIYYSQIVNDFQKGDIAEGYSVSREKKESFPLTVTSAQKNPTAFYLCASSILQPGGRETQYFGPGTRLLVL.

The chain carries TRBV30 and TRBJ1-5, with a possible D match to TRBD1 (5 bases). The CDR3 sequence is 16 residues long. CDR1 GTSNPN and CDR2 SVGIG come from the germline V gene (reference sequence). The V end lost 1 base, the J end lost 0 bases, and 13 bases lay between the germline ends. In DNA, the CDR3 is TGTGCCTGGAGTGCCCCACGACAGACTAGCAATCAGCCCCAGCATTTT. It encodes CAWSAPRQTSNQPQHF. Drawing the rest from reference TRBV30 and TRBJ1-5, the complete variable domain is SQTIHQWPATLVQPVGSPLSLECTVEGTSNPNLYWYRQAAGRGLQLLFYSVGIGQISSEVPQNLSASRPQDRQFILSSKKLLLSDSGFYLCAWSAPRQTSNQPQHFGDGTRLSIL.

This chain joins TRBV7-9 and TRBJ1-2; D not certain. The V gene lost 4 bases and the J gene lost 2 bases, with 17 bases spanning the gap. Germline V CDR1 and CDR2: SEHNR, FQNEAQ (reference sequence). This CDR3 has 16 amino acids. The CDR3 region is CASSSLRKAGNYGYTF. In nucleotides, the CDR3 is TGTGCCAGCAGCTCACTTAGGAAGGCGGGGAACTATGGCTACACCTTC.

The genes are TRBV6-6 and TRBJ2-1; D might be TRBD1 (6 bases). V was pared by 3 bases and J by 4 bases, with 7 bases between. There are 13 residues in the CDR3. CDR1 MNHNY and CDR2 SVGAGI come from the germline V gene (reference sequence). CDR3 coding DNA: TGTGCCAGCAGTTATACAGGGTACAATGAGCAGTTCTTC. It encodes CASSYTGYNEQFF.

V and J are TRBV7-9 and TRBJ1-6; no clear D. The length of the CDR3 is 12 residues. The germline V gene encodes CDR1 SEHNR and CDR2 FQNEAQ (reference sequence). Trimming pared 0 bases from V and 13 bases from J, leaving 7 bases between. The chain's CDR3 is CASSLAARPLHF. In DNA form, the CDR3 reads TGTGCCAGCAGCTTAGCGGCCCGGCCCCTCCACTTT.

The rearrangement links TRBV19 to TRBJ1-5; unclear D gene. Germline V lookup: CDR1 LNHDA, CDR2 SQIVND (reference sequence). The CDR3 has 14 residues. The germline V and J ends were trimmed by 5 bases and 1 base, with 9 bases remaining between them. The CDR3 loop reads CASSPMDSNQPQHF. The CDR3 region has the DNA TGTGCCAGTAGTCCGATGGACAGCAATCAGCCCCAGCATTTT.

The chain has TRBV15 and TRBJ2-7, with TRBD1 matching over 7 bases. Trimming at V came to 3 bases and at J to 6 bases, leaving 11 bases not matched to a gene. The CDR3 totals 15 residues. Germline assignment: CDR1 LNHNV and CDR2 YYDKDF (reference sequence). CDR3 sequence reads: CATSRETGVKGEQYF. The CDR3 coding sequence is TGTGCCACCAGCAGGGAAACAGGGGTCAAAGGCGAGCAGTACTTC.

CDR3 sequence reads: CAISESGAGGARPYTF. The CDR3 DNA reads TGTGCCATCAGTGAGTCTGGTGCAGGGGGCGCCCGGCCCTACACCTTC. The chain couples TRBV10-3 to TRBJ1-2, with 8 bases matching TRBD1. V dropped 0 bases and J dropped 10; count of bases not matched to a gene: 13. Germline CDR1 reads ENHRY; CDR2 reads SYGVKD. CDR3 length: 16 residues.

The CDR3 region is CATRQDGQPQHF. The CDR3 region has the DNA TGTGCCACCAGACAGGACGGTCAGCCCCAGCATTTT. The chain is built from TRBV2 and TRBJ1-5, with D tentatively TRBD1 (6 bases). The V and J ends lost 10 bases and 6 bases respectively, with 13 bases between them. This CDR3 contains 12 residues. CDR1 is SNHLY, CDR2 FYNNEI, per germline.

This chain uses TRBV5-1 with TRBJ2-7; TRBD2 agrees at 9 bases. The CDR3 contains 15 residues. V lost 0 bases, J lost 0 bases, and 1 base stayed unmatched. Germline V gives CDR1 SGHRS, CDR2 YFSETQ. The DNA of the CDR3 is TGCGCCAGCAGCTTGGCACTAGCGGGCTCCTACGAGCAGTACTTC. Translating gives CASSLALAGSYEQYF.

V is TRBV5-1 and J is TRBJ1-4; no reliable D call. Trimming took 3 bases from V and 3 from J, leaving 15 bases between them. CDR1 and CDR2 (germline): SGHRS, YFSETQ. CDR3 length: 16 residues. The CDR3 here is CASSSREGRANEKLFF. In DNA form, the CDR3 reads TGCGCCAGCAGCTCCCGGGAGGGTAGGGCTAATGAAAAACTGTTTTTT.